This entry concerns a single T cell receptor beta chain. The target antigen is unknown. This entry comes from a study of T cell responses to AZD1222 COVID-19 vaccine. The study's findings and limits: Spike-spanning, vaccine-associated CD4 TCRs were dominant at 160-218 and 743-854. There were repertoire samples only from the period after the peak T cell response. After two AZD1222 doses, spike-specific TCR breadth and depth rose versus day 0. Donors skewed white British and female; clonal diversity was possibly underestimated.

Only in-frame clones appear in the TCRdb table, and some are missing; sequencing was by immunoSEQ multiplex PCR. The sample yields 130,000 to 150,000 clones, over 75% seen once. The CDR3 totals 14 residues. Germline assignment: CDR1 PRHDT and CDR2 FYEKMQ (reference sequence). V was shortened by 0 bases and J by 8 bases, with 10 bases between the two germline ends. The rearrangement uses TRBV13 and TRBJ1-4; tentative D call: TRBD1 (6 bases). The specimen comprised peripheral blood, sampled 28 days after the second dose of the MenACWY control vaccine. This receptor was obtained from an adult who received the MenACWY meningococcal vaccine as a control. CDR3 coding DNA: TGTGCCAGCAGCTTAGGGGGGGCTGGGGAAAAACTGTTTTTT. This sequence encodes CASSLGGAGEKLFF.